Following are 16 T cell receptor beta chains from one sample sequenced in a study of blood T cells in healthy people across ages. A J-beta primer mix and a sample-barcoded 5' primer were used in a second PCR of roughly 6 to 11 cycles. TCRdb fed the 5' RACE reads into MiXCR, producing one record per CDR3 protein. The sample shows approximately 780,000 distinct CDR3 sequences, roughly 26% of them seen only once. These data also formed part of another study, on T cells of mothers and their children.

The specimen was blood. The receptors here all came from a boy aged 5 to 17 in good health.

The V and J genes are TRBV12-3 or TRBV12-4 and TRBJ2-1; D is unresolved. The CDR3 totals 12 residues. V was shortened by 6 bases and J by 7 bases, with 10 bases between the two germline ends. CDR3 DNA: TGTGCCAGCAGAACCAGAGAAAATGAGCAGTTCTTC. It translates to CASRTRENEQFF.

In this sample, this clonotype turned up a few times. This chain uses TRBV4-2 with TRBJ2-7; 9 nucleotides align to TRBD2. Germline V gene sequence: CDR1 LGHNA, CDR2 YNFKEQ. This CDR3 comprises 14 residues. Unmatched junction bases numbered 6, after V lost 3 bases and J lost 6 bases. As DNA, the CDR3 is TGTGCCAGCAGCCAGGGCGGGGGGGCACGCGAGCAGTACTTC. This encodes CASSQGGGAREQYF.

This clonotype was recorded a few times. The chain combines TRBV20-1 with TRBJ2-5; 8 bases match TRBD2. The CDR3 loop spans 19 amino acids. The ends lost 5 bases at V and 1 base at J; junction bases unmatched: 21. From germline, CDR1 is DFQATT and CDR2 SNEGSKA (reference sequence). CDR3 sequence reads: CSAARPRWRLAGLQETQYF. The CDR3 region has the DNA TGCAGTGCTGCTCGACCCCGGTGGAGGCTAGCGGGCCTCCAAGAGACCCAGTACTTC.

This clonotype was found a few times. This chain links TRBV5-1 with TRBJ1-3; D might be TRBD1 (5 bases). From germline, CDR1 is SGHRS and CDR2 YFSETQ. Trimming stripped 4 bases from V and 0 bases from J, with 20 bases between. The CDR3 contains 18 residues. The CDR3 loop reads CASSQRPTPGSSGNTIYF. The CDR3 coding sequence is TGCGCCAGCAGCCAAAGACCTACTCCAGGGAGCTCTGGAAACACCATATATTTT.

This clonotype occurred a few times. The J gene is TRBJ2-5, the V gene TRBV9; perhaps TRBD2 as D (5 bases). The V end was cut by 0 bases, the J end by 2 bases, with 11 bases between. The germline V gene has CDR1 SGDLS and CDR2 YYNGEE. The CDR3 runs to 15 residues. This CDR3 reads CASSVGTSEQETQYF. The DNA for the CDR3 is TGTGCCAGCAGCGTAGGGACTTCGGAGCAAGAGACCCAGTACTTC.

The chain couples TRBV4-1 to TRBJ2-7; no clear D. The germline V gene has CDR1 MGHRA and CDR2 YSYEKL. V was pared by 2 bases and J by 2 bases, with 10 bases between. The CDR3 totals 14 residues. The DNA of the CDR3 is TGCGCCAGCAGCCAACCTGGACCTCCCTACGAGCAGTACTTC. It specifies CASSQPGPPYEQYF.

This clonotype was recorded a few times. The chain combines TRBV3-1 with TRBJ2-7; a weak D match, TRBD2 (6 bases). The J call may be mistaken, given a closer DNA end match to TRBJ2-1. From germline, CDR1 is LGHDT and CDR2 YNNKEL (reference sequence). The CDR3 runs to 16 residues. CDR3 bases: TGTGCCAGCAGCCAAGAGCGGGACCCTTGGAGCAATGAGCAGTTCTTC. This gives the protein CASSQERDPWSNEQFF.

This clonotype was picked up a small number of times. The rearrangement uses TRBV25-1 and TRBJ1-2, with a possible D match to TRBD1 (5 bases). The CDR3 spans 15 residues. Germline V lookup: CDR1 MGHDK, CDR2 SYGVNS. V lost 5 bases and J lost 2, with 15 bases in between. In DNA form, the CDR3 reads TGTGCCAGCAGTATTCGGGACGGTCCAAACTATGGCTACACCTTC. This gives the protein CASSIRDGPNYGYTF.

V gene TRBV29-1 combines with J gene TRBJ2-5, with 7 nucleotides matching TRBD2. Germline values: CDR1 SQVTM, CDR2 ANQGSEA. V lost 5 bases to trimming and J lost 4 bases; unmatched junction nucleotides: 4. This CDR3 is 12 amino acids long. CDR3 amino acids: CSVSGGAETQYF. The CDR3 DNA reads as TGCAGCGTTTCGGGGGGAGCAGAGACCCAGTACTTC.

This sequence joins TRBV12-3 or TRBV12-4 and TRBJ2-7, with TRBD1 matching over 12 bases. The CDR3 loop spans 20 amino acids. Unmatched junction bases numbered 19, after V lost 5 bases and J lost 2 bases. CDR3 DNA sequence: TGTGCCAGCAGTCACCCTAGGTCCGGGACAGGGGGCTCCGAGGCCTACGAGCAGTACTTC. Amino acid sequence: CASSHPRSGTGGSEAYEQYF.

The chain recombines TRBV12-3 or TRBV12-4 with TRBJ2-5; no firm D call. The CDR3 sequence is 14 residues long. Trimming took off 6 bases at V and 1 base at J, with 12 bases between the two ends. CDR3 amino acids: CASRWTSAQETQYF. CDR3 sequence (DNA): TGTGCCAGCAGATGGACCAGCGCCCAAGAGACCCAGTACTTC.

The chain recombines TRBV4-1 with TRBJ1-3; D remains ambiguous. V lost 1 base and J lost 3, with 10 bases in between. CDR1 is MGHRA and CDR2 is YSYEKL in the germline V gene. This CDR3 region has 15 residues. The DNA of the CDR3 is TGCGCCAGCAGCCAAGTCTGGGGAATTGGAAACACCATATATTTT. Its translation: CASSQVWGIGNTIYF.

The V call is TRBV6-1, the J call TRBJ1-5, with D unclear. The germline CDR1 and CDR2 sequences are MNHNS and SASEGT. With 1 base removed from V and 7 bases from J, the gap between germline ends came to 8 bases. This CDR3 comprises 13 residues. In DNA form, the CDR3 reads TGTGCCAGCAGTGAAGAAGCTAAACAGCCCCAGCATTTT. As protein: CASSEEAKQPQHF.

The chain combines TRBV5-1 with TRBJ2-5, with D uncertain. The CDR3 sequence is 15 residues long. V lost 0 bases, J lost 2 bases, and 11 bases lay in between. CDR1 SGHRS and CDR2 YFSETQ come from the germline V gene. DNA of the CDR3: TGCGCCAGCAGCTTGGCCGATAGGGAACAAGAGACCCAGTACTTC. It codes for CASSLADREQETQYF.

This clonotype was seen only once. The V call is TRBV18, the J call TRBJ2-1; TRBD1 or TRBD2 may be the D gene (6 bases each). Trimming took off 0 bases at V and 2 bases at J, with 14 bases between the two ends. The CDR3 runs to 17 residues. Germline values: CDR1 KGHSH, CDR2 LQKENI. The CDR3 here is CASSPPLDGGPYNEQFF. In DNA, the CDR3 is TGTGCCAGCTCACCACCGTTGGACGGGGGCCCCTACAATGAGCAGTTCTTC.

This sequence joins TRBV11-2 and TRBJ2-5; 8 nucleotides align to TRBD1. Germline V lookup: CDR1 SGHAT, CDR2 FQNNGV. J gave up 5 bases and V 3 bases, and 8 bases lay outside the gene matches. The CDR3 has 15 residues. The CDR3 is CASSFRTGSGETQYF. CDR3 nucleotide sequence: TGTGCCAGCAGCTTCCGGACAGGGTCGGGTGAGACCCAGTACTTC.